The sequence of this T cell receptor beta chain was determined in a study of CD8 T cells in Susac syndrome. The germline V and J ends were trimmed by 1 base and 0 bases, with 10 bases remaining between them. The germline V gene encodes CDR1 SEHNR and CDR2 FQNEAQ (reference sequence). The CDR3 runs to 16 residues. In the case of this clonotype: Its target is unknown.

An input of about 0.45 to 1 ug of RNA was subjected to reverse transcription using random hexamers. A single record per CDR3 protein comes from TCRdb applying MiXCR to the immunoSEQ multiplex PCR reads. The sample lists more than 40,000 distinct CDR3 sequences, roughly 93% occurring once. Study results and caveats: Only a relatively small number of individuals were included in the TCR sequencing and HLA analysis.

The TCR comes from a human donor in good health. What was sequenced was CD8+ T cells from PBMCs. This rearrangement joins TRBV7-9 to TRBJ2-4; D is ambiguous. This CDR3 reads CASSLVVGIAKNIQYF. CDR3 nucleotide sequence: TGTGCCAGCAGCTTAGTGGTGGGAATAGCCAAAAACATTCAGTACTTC.